This TCR beta chain was observed in a study of CXCR3-negative and CXCR3-positive naive CD8 T cells. For this clonotype: Its matching antigen is unknown.

Germline CDR1 SQVTM, CDR2 ANQGSEA. CDR3 size: 11 residues. General study points: A higher hydrophobicity marked the TRB CDR3s of CXCR3-positive naive cells versus CXCR3-negative naive cells. Diversity proved comparably high across both naive subsets and much lower in memory CD8+ cells.

Libraries were UMI-labeled 5' RACE TRB cDNA. Each CDR3 protein gets one entry in TCRdb, which reprocessed the 5' RACE reads and gives no DNA. The sample's table shows 150,000 or so distinct CDR3 sequences. Sorts that each held 250,000 to 300,000 cells were run in triplicate for every CD8+ T cell subset. The chain carries TRBV29-1 and TRBJ1-1. The material sequenced was naive CXCR3+ CD8+ T cells from blood. Documented subset: CD45RO-CCR7+CD27+CD95- naive CD8+ T cells expressing CXCR3 (TNR3+). The TCR sequence derives from a human donor in good health. Some clones in this sample may be carry-over from other donors' samples. The CDR3 protein is CSVSPSTEAFF.